This T cell receptor (beta chain) was observed in a study of blood T cell repertoires in COVID-19. The CDR3 sequence is 17 residues long. V was clipped by 3 bases and J by 1 base, with 19 bases between them. Germline V gene data show CDR1 as SGDLS and CDR2 as YYNGEE. Produced via immunoSEQ multiplex PCR; TCRdb's table is partial and in-frame only. The sample has a few hundred thousand clones; 80% to 90% are singletons. Material for sequencing was peripheral blood. The clonotype comes from a man aged 25 to 45 with active or convalescent COVID-19. This chain links TRBV9 with TRBJ1-2, with D unclear. DNA for the CDR3: TGTGCCAGCAGCGCCGGGAGGACGGGTCTCGATAACTATGGCTACACCTTC. It is translated as CASSAGRTGLDNYGYTF.